The next 13 T cell receptor beta chains were all read from a single sample in a study of CD8 T cells in Susac syndrome. Random hexamers served to reverse transcribe roughly 0.45 to 1 ug RNA. TCRdb independently ran MiXCR on the immunoSEQ multiplex PCR reads; one entry per CDR3 protein. The sample holds a few hundred thousand distinct CDR3 sequences, about 91% seen once. The sample consisted of CD8+ T cells from PBMCs. Every receptor here comes from a human donor with multiple sclerosis.

This chain uses TRBV15 with TRBJ2-1, with TRBD2 identical over 8 bases. The V gene end was trimmed by 1 base and the J gene end by 5 bases; junction bases not matched to a gene: 4. This CDR3 contains 15 residues. Germline values: CDR1 LNHNV, CDR2 YYDKDF (reference sequence). This CDR3 reads CATSRARAGDNEQFF. The CDR3 nucleotides read TGTGCCACCAGCAGAGCTCGAGCGGGAGACAATGAGCAGTTCTTC.

The chain couples TRBV7-8 to TRBJ2-1; the match to TRBD1 covers 8 bases. This CDR3 spans 15 amino acids. V was pared by 1 base and J by 7 bases, with 6 bases of the junction left unmatched. Germline loops: CDR1 SGHVS, CDR2 FQNEAQ. The DNA of the CDR3 is TGTGCCAGCAGCTTAGTCTGGACAGGGATGAATGAGCAGTTCTTC. It translates to CASSLVWTGMNEQFF.

The CDR3 loop reads CASSGISGGLQETQYF. CDR3 nucleotides: TGTGCCAGCAGTGGGATTAGCGGGGGACTACAAGAGACCCAGTACTTC. V and J are TRBV27 and TRBJ2-5, with 9 bases lining up with TRBD2. Germline V gene lookup returns CDR1 MNHEY and CDR2 SMNVEV (reference sequence). Trimming at V came to 5 bases and at J to 2 bases, leaving 9 bases not matched to a gene. CDR3 length equals 16 residues.

The genes are TRBV6-4 and TRBJ2-3, with 7 positions matching TRBD2. V gave up 0 bases and J gave up 1 base; unmatched junction bases: 4. CDR3 length equals 16 residues. CDR1 and CDR2 from the germline V gene are MRHNA and SNTAGT. The CDR3 sequence: CASSDSVAGGTDTQYF. For the CDR3, the DNA is TGTGCCAGCAGTGACTCTGTGGCGGGGGGCACAGATACGCAGTATTTT.

The genes are TRBV19 and TRBJ2-5; D perhaps matches TRBD2 (6 bases). V lost 6 bases, J lost 9 bases, and 11 bases lay in between. CDR3 length: 11 amino acids. Looked up from germline, CDR1 is LNHDA and CDR2 is SQIVND (reference sequence). CDR3 in amino acids: CASSTGVSQYF. The CDR3 nucleotides read TGTGCCAGTAGCACGGGGGTGTCCCAGTACTTC.

About this clonotype itself: One junction end disagrees with the germline gene, perhaps due to a read error. V and J are TRBV7-7 and TRBJ2-2; 9 bases line up with TRBD1. The V gene's germline CDR1 is SSHAT and CDR2 FNYEAQ (reference sequence). The CDR3 runs to 16 residues. The CDR3 loop reads CASSLGTGSNTGELFF. The CDR3 nucleotides are TGTGCTAGCAGCTTGGGGACAGGGAGTAACACCGGGGAGCTGTTTTTT.

The chain couples TRBV5-4 to TRBJ2-7; TRBD2 is a possible D gene (6 bases). This CDR3 comprises 14 residues. V lost 4 bases and J 3 bases, leaving 14 bases between the germline ends. CDR1 and CDR2 (germline): SGHNT, YYREEE (reference sequence). The CDR3 DNA reads TGTGCCAGCAGCCATGGGACTGGGGGCTACGAGCAGTACTTC. Its translation: CASSHGTGGYEQYF.

This chain uses TRBV5-6 with TRBJ2-7; D unresolved. This CDR3 has 11 amino acids. V lost 2 bases to trimming and J lost 5 bases, with 5 bases between them. Germline V gene lookup returns CDR1 SGHDT and CDR2 YYEEEE. The CDR3 DNA reads TGTGCCAGCAGCTTTGTGGACGAGCAGTACTTC. This encodes CASSFVDEQYF.

The J gene is TRBJ2-1, the V gene TRBV6-4; D possibly corresponds to TRBD2 (5 bases). CDR1 and CDR2 (germline): MRHNA, SNTAGT. CDR3 length equals 14 residues. V was clipped by 0 bases and J by 8 bases, with 11 bases between them. The CDR3 loop reads CASSDSGEGDEQFF. The DNA for the CDR3 is TGTGCCAGCAGTGACTCCGGGGAAGGCGATGAGCAGTTCTTC.

This chain uses TRBV28 with TRBJ1-1; D gene unclear. The CDR3 length is 14 residues. From germline, CDR1 is MDHEN and CDR2 SYDVKM. The V gene lost 3 bases and the J gene lost 1 base, with 9 bases spanning the gap. The CDR3 DNA is TGTGCCAGCAGTTTCTCTCTCCAGAACACTGAAGCTTTCTTT. Protein: CASSFSLQNTEAFF.

This clonotype was counted once. J is TRBJ2-3 and V is TRBV25-1, with a tentative D call TRBD1 (5 bases). Deletions cut 7 bases from V and 2 bases from J, with 10 bases between. The CDR3 has 13 residues. The germline gives CDR1 MGHDK, CDR2 SYGVNS. CDR3 nucleotides: TGTGCCAGCACCTTTGGGGCCACAGATACGCAGTATTTT. Its protein is CASTFGATDTQYF.

The chain links TRBV5-6 to TRBJ2-5; D possibly corresponds to TRBD1 (5 bases). CDR1 SGHDT and CDR2 YYEEEE come from the germline V gene. The CDR3 is 15 amino acids. V lost 2 bases, J lost 5 bases, and 16 bases lay in between. This CDR3 reads CASSFQGPYGETQYF. CDR3 sequence (DNA): TGTGCCAGCAGCTTTCAGGGCCCTTATGGGGAGACCCAGTACTTC. The full variable domain, in which reference TRBV5-6 and TRBJ2-5 provide the parts outside the CDR3, is DAGVTQSPTHLIKTRGQQVTLRCSPKSGHDTVSWYQQALGQGPQFIFQYYEEEERQRGNFPDRFSGHQFPNYSSELNVNALLLGDSALYLCASSFQGPYGETQYFGPGTRLLVL.

CDR3 sequence: CASTITTGAAEQYF. The CDR3 DNA reads as TGTGCCAGCACCATTACAACAGGGGCCGCCGAGCAGTACTTC. The chain combines TRBV27 with TRBJ2-7; 7 nucleotides agree with TRBD1. Germline V lookup: CDR1 MNHEY, CDR2 SMNVEV (reference sequence). CDR3 length: 14 residues. The trim removed 7 bases at V and 6 bases at J, leaving 12 bases unmatched.